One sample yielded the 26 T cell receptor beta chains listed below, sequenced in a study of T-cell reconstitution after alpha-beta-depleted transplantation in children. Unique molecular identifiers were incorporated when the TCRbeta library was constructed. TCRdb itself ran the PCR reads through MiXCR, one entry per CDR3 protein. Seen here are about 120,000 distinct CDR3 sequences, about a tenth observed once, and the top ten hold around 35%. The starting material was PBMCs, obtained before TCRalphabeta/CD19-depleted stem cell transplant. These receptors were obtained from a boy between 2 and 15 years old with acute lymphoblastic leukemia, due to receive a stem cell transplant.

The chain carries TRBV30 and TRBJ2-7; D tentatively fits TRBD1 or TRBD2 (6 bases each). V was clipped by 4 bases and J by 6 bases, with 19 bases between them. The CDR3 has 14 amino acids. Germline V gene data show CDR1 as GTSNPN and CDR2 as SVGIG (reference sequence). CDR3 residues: CAWNHQGRGAEQYF. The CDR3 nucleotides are TGTGCCTGGAACCACCAGGGGCGCGGGGCCGAGCAGTACTTC.

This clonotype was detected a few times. The CDR3 is CASSLTGPSTLEAFF. CDR3 nucleotides: TGTGCCAGCAGCTTAACGGGCCCGTCCACCCTTGAAGCTTTCTTT. This chain joins TRBV7-3 and TRBJ1-1; unclear D gene. V lost 0 bases and J 7 bases, leaving 15 bases between the germline ends. CDR1 is SGHTA and CDR2 is FQGTGA in the germline V gene. This CDR3 has 15 residues.

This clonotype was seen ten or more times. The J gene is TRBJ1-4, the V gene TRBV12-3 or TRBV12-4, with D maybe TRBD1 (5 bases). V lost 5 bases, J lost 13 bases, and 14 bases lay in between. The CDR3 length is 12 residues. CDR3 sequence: CASSGGGGGLFF. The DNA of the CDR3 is TGTGCCAGCAGTGGAGGCGGGGGGGGACTGTTTTTT.

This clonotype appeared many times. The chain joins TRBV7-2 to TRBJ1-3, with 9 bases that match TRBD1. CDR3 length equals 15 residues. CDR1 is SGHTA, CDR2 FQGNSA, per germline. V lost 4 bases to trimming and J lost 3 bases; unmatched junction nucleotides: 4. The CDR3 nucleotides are TGTGCCAGCAGCTACAGGGGGCTGGGTGGAAACACCATATATTTT. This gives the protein CASSYRGLGGNTIYF.

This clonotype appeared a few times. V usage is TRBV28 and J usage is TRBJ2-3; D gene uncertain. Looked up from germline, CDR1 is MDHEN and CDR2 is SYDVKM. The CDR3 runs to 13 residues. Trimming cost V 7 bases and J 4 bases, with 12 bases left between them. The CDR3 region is CASTIGLADTQYF. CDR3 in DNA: TGTGCCAGCACTATAGGGCTGGCAGATACGCAGTATTTT.

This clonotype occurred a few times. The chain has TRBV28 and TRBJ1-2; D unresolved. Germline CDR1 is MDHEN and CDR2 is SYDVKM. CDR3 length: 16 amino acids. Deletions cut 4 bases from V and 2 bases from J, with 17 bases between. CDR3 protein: CASSSLSDGRNYGYTF. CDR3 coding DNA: TGTGCCAGCAGTTCCTTGTCGGACGGTCGAAACTATGGCTACACCTTC.

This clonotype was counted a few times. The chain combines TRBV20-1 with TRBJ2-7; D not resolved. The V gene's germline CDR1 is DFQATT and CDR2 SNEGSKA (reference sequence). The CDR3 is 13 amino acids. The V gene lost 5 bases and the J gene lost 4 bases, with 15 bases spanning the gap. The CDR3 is CSAYEPRRYEQYF. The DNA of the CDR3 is TGCAGTGCTTATGAACCCCGAAGATACGAGCAGTACTTC.

CDR3 DNA: TGTGCCAGCAGTTTACGAGAGACAGGCTTGGGGGCTTTCTTT. It yields the protein CASSLRETGLGAFF. The V call is TRBV28, the J call TRBJ1-1, with TRBD1 as a possible D gene (6 bases). The germline V gene has CDR1 MDHEN and CDR2 SYDVKM. Trimming cost V 2 bases and J 11 bases, with 18 bases left between them. The CDR3 loop spans 14 amino acids. Using reference TRBV28 and TRBJ1-1 for the parts outside the CDR3, the full variable domain is DVKVTQSSRYLVKRTGEKVFLECVQDMDHENMFWYRQDPGLGLRLIYFSYDVKMKEKGDIPEGYSVSREKKERFSLILESASTNQTSMYLCASSLRETGLGAFFGQGTRLTVV.

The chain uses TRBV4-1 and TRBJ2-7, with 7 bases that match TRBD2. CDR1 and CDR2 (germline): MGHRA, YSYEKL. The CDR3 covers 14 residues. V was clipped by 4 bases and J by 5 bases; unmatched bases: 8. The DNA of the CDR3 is TGCGCCAGCAGCCCTCACAGTCGGGGGGACGAGCAGTACTTC. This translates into CASSPHSRGDEQYF.

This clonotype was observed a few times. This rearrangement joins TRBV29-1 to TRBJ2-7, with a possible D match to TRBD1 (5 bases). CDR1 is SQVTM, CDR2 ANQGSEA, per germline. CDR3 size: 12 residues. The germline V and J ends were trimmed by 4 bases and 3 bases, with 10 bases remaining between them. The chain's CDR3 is CSVVDKDYEQYF. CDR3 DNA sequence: TGCAGCGTTGTGGACAAAGACTACGAGCAGTACTTC.

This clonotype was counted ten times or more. The CDR3, as DNA: TGTGCCAGCAGTTTAGTGGGGAGTTACAATGAGCAGTTCTTC. Translation gives CASSLVGSYNEQFF. The rearrangement uses TRBV12-3 or TRBV12-4 and TRBJ2-1; perhaps TRBD2 as D (5 bases). V lost 1 base and J 4 bases, leaving 8 bases between the germline ends. This CDR3 region has 14 residues.

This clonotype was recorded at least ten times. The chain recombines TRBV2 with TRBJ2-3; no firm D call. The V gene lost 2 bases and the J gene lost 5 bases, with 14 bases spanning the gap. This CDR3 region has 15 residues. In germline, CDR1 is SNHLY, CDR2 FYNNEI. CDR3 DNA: TGTGCCAGCAGTGAATTCGGCTTAGGCTTAGATACGCAGTATTTT. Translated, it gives CASSEFGLGLDTQYF.

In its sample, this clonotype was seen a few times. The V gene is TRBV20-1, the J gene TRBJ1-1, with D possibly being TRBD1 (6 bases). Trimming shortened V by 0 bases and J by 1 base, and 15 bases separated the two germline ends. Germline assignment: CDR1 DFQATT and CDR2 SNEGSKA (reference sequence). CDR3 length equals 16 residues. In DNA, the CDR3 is TGCAGTGCTAGAGAATCCGGCAGGGGTGAGAACACTGAAGCTTTCTTT. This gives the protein CSARESGRGENTEAFF.

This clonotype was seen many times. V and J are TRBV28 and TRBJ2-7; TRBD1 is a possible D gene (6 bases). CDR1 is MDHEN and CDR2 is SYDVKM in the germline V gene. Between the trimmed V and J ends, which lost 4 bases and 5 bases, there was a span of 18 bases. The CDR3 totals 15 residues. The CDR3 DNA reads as TGTGCCAGCAGTTCCCTTCAGGGGATGGTCCACGAGCAGTACTTC. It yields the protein CASSSLQGMVHEQYF.

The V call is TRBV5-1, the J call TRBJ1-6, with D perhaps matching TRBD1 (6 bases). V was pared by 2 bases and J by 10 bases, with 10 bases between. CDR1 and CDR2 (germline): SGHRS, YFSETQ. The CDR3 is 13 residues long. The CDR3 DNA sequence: TGCGCCAGCAGCTTAGGGGGTGACTCACCCCTCCACTTT. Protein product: CASSLGGDSPLHF.

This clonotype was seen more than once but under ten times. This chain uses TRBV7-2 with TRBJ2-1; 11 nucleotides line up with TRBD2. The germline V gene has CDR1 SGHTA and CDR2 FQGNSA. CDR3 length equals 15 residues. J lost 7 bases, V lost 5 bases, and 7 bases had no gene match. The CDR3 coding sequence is TGTGCCAGCAGCCACCTAGCGGGAGGAGGGAATGAGCAGTTCTTC. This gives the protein CASSHLAGGGNEQFF.

This CDR3 reads CSARGRQYDNSPLHF. The DNA for the CDR3 is TGCAGTGCTAGAGGCAGACAGTATGATAATTCACCCCTCCACTTT. The V and J genes are TRBV20-1 and TRBJ1-6; D is possibly TRBD1 (5 bases). With 1 base removed from V and 5 bases from J, the gap between germline ends came to 12 bases. Germline-derived CDR1 and CDR2 are DFQATT and SNEGSKA (reference sequence). This CDR3 has 15 residues.

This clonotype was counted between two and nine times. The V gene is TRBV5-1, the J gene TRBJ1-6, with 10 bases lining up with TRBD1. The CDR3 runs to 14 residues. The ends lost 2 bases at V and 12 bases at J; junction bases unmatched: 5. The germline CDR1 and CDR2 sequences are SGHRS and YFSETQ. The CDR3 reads CASSFTGTGEPLHF. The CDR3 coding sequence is TGCGCCAGCAGCTTTACCGGGACAGGGGAACCCCTCCACTTT.

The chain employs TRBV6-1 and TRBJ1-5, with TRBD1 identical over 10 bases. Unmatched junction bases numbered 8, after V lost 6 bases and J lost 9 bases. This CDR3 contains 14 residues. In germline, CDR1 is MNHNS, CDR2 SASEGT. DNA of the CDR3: TGTGCCAGCAGACAGACAGGGGGCCGGGGGCCCCAGCATTTT. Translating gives CASRQTGGRGPQHF.

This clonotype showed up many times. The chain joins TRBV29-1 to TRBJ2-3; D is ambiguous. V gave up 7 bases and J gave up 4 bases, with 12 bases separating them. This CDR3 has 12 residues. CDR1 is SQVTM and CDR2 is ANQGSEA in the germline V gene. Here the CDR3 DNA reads TGCAGCGCGCACACGGTCGCAGATACGCAGTATTTT. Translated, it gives CSAHTVADTQYF.

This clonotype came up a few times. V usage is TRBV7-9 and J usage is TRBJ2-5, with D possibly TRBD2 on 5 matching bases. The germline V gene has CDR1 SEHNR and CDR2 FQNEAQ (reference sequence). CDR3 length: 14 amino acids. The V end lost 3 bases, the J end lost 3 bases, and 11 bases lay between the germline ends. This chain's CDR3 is CASSFGGGEETQYF. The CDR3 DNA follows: TGTGCCAGCAGCTTCGGCGGAGGTGAAGAGACCCAGTACTTC.

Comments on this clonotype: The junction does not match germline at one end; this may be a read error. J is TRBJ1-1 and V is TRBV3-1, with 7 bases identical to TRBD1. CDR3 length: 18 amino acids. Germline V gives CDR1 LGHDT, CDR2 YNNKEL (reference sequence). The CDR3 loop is CTSSALAGGVLMNTEAFF. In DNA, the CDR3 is TGTACCAGCAGCGCCCTGGCAGGGGGAGTGTTGATGAACACTGAAGCTTTCTTT.

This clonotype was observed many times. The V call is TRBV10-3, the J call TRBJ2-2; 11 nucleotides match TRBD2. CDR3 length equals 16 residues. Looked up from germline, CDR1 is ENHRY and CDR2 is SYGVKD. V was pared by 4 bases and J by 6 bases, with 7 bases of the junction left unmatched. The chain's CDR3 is CAISATSGRTPGELFF. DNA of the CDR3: TGTGCCATCAGTGCCACTAGCGGGAGAACCCCCGGGGAGCTGTTTTTT.

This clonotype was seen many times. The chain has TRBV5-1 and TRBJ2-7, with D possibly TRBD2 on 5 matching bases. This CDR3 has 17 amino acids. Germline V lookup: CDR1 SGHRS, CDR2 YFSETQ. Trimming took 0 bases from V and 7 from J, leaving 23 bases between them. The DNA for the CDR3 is TGCGCCAGCAGCTTGGGGGGTCAGTTTTCGCAACGGGATGAGCAGTACTTC. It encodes CASSLGGQFSQRDEQYF.

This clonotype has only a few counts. The CDR3: CASSPKTVSNYGYTF. In DNA, the CDR3 is TGCGCCAGCAGCCCGAAGACAGTTTCTAACTATGGCTACACCTTC. The chain has TRBV5-1 and TRBJ1-2, with TRBD1 as a possible D gene (5 bases). CDR3 size: 15 residues. The germline CDR1 and CDR2 sequences are SGHRS and YFSETQ. V lost 4 bases, J lost 0 bases, and 13 bases lay in between.

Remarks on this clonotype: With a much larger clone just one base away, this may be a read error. Written as DNA, the CDR3 is TGTGACAGCAGTCCTCCAGAGGTTACTAGCACAGATACGCAGTATTTT. Amino acid sequence: CDSSPPEVTSTDTQYF. This chain uses TRBV12-3 or TRBV12-4 with TRBJ2-3; D remains unclear. The length of the CDR3 is 16 residues.